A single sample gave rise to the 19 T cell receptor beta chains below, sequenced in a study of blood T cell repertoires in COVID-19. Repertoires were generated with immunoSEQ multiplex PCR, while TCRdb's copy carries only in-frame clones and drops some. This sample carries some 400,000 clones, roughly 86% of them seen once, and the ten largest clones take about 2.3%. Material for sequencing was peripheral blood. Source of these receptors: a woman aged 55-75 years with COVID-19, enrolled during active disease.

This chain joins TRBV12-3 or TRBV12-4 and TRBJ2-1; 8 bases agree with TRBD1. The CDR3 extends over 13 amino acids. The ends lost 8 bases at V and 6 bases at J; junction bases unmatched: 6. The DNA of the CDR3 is TGTGCCAGCGACAGGGGCGGTAGCAATGAGCAGTTCTTC. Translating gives CASDRGGSNEQFF.

The CDR3 DNA reads as TGTGCCAGCAGTCCCTACGAGGAGAACACTGAAGCTTTCTTT. Its protein product is CASSPYEENTEAFF. The rearrangement uses TRBV6-2 or TRBV6-3 and TRBJ1-1, with unresolved D. CDR3 length: 14 amino acids. Trimming removed 5 bases from V and 1 base from J, with 11 bases in between. Germline CDR1 and CDR2: MNHEY and SVGEGT.

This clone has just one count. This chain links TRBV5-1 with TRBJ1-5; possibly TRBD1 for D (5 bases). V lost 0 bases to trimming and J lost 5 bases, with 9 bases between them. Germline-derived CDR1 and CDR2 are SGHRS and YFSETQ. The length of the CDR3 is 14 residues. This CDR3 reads CASSLEAGYQPQHF. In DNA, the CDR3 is TGCGCCAGCAGCTTGGAGGCAGGGTATCAGCCCCAGCATTTT.

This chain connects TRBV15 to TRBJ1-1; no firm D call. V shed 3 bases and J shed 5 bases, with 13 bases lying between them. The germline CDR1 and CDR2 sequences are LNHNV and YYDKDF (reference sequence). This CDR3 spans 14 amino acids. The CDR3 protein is CATSRDRGGTEAFF. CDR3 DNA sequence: TGTGCCACCAGCAGGGACCGGGGAGGGACTGAAGCTTTCTTT.

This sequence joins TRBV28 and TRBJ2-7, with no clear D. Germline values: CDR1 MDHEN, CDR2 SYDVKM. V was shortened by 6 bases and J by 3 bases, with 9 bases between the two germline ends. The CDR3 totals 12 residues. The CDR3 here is CASSVNNYEQYF. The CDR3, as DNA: TGTGCCAGCAGCGTAAACAACTACGAGCAGTACTTC.

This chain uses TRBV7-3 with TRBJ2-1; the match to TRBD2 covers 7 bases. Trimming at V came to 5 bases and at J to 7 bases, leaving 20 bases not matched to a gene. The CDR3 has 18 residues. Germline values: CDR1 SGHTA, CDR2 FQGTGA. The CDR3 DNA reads TGTGCCAGCAGCCTTACATCTACCCCCGCAGCGGGGCAGAATGAGCAGTTCTTC. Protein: CASSLTSTPAAGQNEQFF.

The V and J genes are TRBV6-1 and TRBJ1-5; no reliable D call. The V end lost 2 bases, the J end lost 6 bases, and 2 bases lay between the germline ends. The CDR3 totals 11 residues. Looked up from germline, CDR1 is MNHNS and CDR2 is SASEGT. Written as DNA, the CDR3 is TGTGCCAGCAGTGAACTTCAGCCCCAGCATTTT. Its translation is CASSELQPQHF.

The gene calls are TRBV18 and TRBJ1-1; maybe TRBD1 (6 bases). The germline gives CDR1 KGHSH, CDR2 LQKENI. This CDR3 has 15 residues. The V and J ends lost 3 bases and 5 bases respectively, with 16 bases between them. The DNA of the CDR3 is TGTGCCAGCTCACCCGGGACAAGTTGGGGGACTGAAGCTTTCTTT. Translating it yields CASSPGTSWGTEAFF.

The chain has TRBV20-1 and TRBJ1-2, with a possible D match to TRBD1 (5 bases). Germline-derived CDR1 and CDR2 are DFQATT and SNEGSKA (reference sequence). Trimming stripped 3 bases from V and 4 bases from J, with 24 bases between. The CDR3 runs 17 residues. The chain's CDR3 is CSASLRRGASRPYGYTF. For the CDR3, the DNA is TGCAGTGCTAGTCTTCGGAGGGGCGCCTCTCGGCCCTATGGCTACACCTTC.

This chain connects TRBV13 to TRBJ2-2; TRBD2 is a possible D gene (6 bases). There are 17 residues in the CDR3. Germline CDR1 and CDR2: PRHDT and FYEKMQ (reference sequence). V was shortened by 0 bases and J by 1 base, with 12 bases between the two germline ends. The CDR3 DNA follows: TGTGCCAGCAGCTTAGGCGGGCTAGCGAGGAACACCGGGGAGCTGTTTTTT. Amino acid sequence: CASSLGGLARNTGELFF.

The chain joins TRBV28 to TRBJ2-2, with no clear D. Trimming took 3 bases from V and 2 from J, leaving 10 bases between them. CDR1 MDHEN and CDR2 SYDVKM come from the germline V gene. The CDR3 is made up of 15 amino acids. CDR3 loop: CASSLSRRNTGELFF. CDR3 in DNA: TGTGCCAGCAGTTTGTCACGGAGAAACACCGGGGAGCTGTTTTTT. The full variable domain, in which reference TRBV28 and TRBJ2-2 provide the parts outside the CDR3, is DVKVTQSSRYLVKRTGEKVFLECVQDMDHENMFWYRQDPGLGLRLIYFSYDVKMKEKGDIPEGYSVSREKKERFSLILESASTNQTSMYLCASSLSRRNTGELFFGEGSRLTVL.

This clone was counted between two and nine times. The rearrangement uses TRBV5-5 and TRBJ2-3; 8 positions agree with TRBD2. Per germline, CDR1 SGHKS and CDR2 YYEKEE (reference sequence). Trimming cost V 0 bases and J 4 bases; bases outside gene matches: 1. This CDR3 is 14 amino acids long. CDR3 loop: CASSLASGSDTQYF. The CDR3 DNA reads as TGTGCCAGCAGCTTGGCTAGCGGGTCAGATACGCAGTATTTT. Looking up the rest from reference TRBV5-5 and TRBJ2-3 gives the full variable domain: DAGVTQSPTHLIKTRGQQVTLRCSPISGHKSVSWYQQVLGQGPQFIFQYYEKEERGRGNFPDRFSARQFPNYSSELNVNALLLGDSALYLCASSLASGSDTQYFGPGTRLTVL.

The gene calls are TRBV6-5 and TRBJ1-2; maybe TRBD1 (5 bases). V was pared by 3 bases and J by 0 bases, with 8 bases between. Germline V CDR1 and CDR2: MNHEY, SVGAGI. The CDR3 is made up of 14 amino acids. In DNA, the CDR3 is TGTGCCAGCAGTTATAGGGGTTCTAACTATGGCTACACCTTC. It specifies CASSYRGSNYGYTF.

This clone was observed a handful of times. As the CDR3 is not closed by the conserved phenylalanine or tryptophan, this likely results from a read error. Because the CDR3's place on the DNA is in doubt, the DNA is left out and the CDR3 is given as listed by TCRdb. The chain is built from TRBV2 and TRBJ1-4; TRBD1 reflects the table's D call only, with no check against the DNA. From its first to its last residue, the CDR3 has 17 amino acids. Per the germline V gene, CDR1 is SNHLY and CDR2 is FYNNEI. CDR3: CASSSQGALVQGPPPIT.

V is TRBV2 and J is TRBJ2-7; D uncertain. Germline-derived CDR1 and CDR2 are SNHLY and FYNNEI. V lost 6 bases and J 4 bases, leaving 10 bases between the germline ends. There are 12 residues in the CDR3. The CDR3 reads CASSPFLYEQYF. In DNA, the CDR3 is TGTGCCAGCAGCCCCTTCCTATACGAGCAGTACTTC.

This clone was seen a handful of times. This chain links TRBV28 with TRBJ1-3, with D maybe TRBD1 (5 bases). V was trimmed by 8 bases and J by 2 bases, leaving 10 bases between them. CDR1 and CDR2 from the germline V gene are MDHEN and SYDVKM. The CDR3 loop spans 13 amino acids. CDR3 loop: CASLAGAGNTIYF. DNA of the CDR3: TGTGCCAGCTTGGCGGGGGCTGGAAACACCATATATTTT.

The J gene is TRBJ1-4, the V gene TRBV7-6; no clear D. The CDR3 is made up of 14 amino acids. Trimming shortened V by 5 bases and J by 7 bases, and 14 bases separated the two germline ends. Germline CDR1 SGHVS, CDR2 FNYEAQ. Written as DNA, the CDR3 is TGTGCCAGCAGCCCCCAAGTGGTCAGTGAAAAACTGTTTTTT. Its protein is CASSPQVVSEKLFF.

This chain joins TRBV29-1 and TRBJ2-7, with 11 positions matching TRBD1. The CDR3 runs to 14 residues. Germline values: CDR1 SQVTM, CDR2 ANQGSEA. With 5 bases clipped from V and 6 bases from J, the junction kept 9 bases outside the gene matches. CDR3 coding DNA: TGCAGCGTTCGAACCGGGACAGGGGGTGTCGAGCAGTACTTC. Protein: CSVRTGTGGVEQYF.

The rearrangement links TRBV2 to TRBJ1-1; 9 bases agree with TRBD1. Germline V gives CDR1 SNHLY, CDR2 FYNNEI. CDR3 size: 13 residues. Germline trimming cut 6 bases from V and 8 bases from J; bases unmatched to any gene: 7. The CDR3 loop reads CASRWTGVLEAFF. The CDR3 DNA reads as TGTGCCAGCAGATGGACAGGGGTTCTCGAAGCTTTCTTT.